The 21 T cell receptor beta chains reported below all come from one sample, sequenced in a study of T cell responses to AZD1222 COVID-19 vaccine. The protocol was immunoSEQ multiplex PCR, while the TCRdb copy is restricted to in-frame clones and leaves out a portion. Seen here are approximately 160,000 clones, roughly 87% observed once, and the top ten hold 2.6%. The material was peripheral blood, obtained on day 0 of AZD1222 vaccination. These receptors all stem from an adult in good health.

The genes are TRBV19 and TRBJ2-7; 8 nucleotides line up with TRBD2. V shed 1 base, J shed 4 bases, and the junction held 9 bases outside the gene matches. The CDR3 totals 16 residues. Germline lookup yields CDR1 LNHDA and CDR2 SQIVND (reference sequence). The DNA for the CDR3 is TGTGCCAGTAGTATAGCTGTGAGCGGGAGTTTGTACGAGCAGTACTTC. Amino acids: CASSIAVSGSLYEQYF.

The J gene is TRBJ2-7, the V gene TRBV5-1; no reliable D call. Trimming cost V 0 bases and J 6 bases, with 7 bases left between them. The CDR3 sequence is 12 residues long. The germline CDR1 and CDR2 sequences are SGHRS and YFSETQ. The CDR3 coding sequence is TGCGCCAGCAGCTTGGAGGGTTTCGAGCAGTACTTC. Its protein product is CASSLEGFEQYF.

This clone has a handful of counts. V and J are TRBV5-6 and TRBJ1-2; D gene uncertain. There are 14 residues in the CDR3. Germline V gene sequence: CDR1 SGHDT, CDR2 YYEEEE. The germline V and J ends were trimmed by 1 base and 5 bases, with 12 bases remaining between them. CDR3 DNA sequence: TGTGCCAGCAGCTTGTGGTCAGATGATTATGGCTACACCTTC. Its translation is CASSLWSDDYGYTF.

J is TRBJ1-2 and V is TRBV10-2; TRBD1 is a possible D gene (5 bases). The CDR3 totals 13 residues. V was trimmed by 2 bases and J by 8 bases, leaving 12 bases between them. CDR1 and CDR2 from the germline V gene are WSHSY and SAAADI. For the CDR3, the DNA is TGCGCCAGCAGTGAGAGCCGGGGCTACGGCTACACCTTC. Translating gives CASSESRGYGYTF.

The chain carries TRBV28 and TRBJ1-2; D is possibly TRBD1 (6 bases). Germline CDR1 and CDR2: MDHEN and SYDVKM. CDR3 length: 16 amino acids. Trimming took off 2 bases at V and 4 bases at J, with 17 bases between the two ends. CDR3 coding DNA: TGTGCCAGCAGTTTACTGCGGGGGGCGCGAGGCTATGGCTACACCTTC. Translation gives CASSLLRGARGYGYTF.

This chain links TRBV7-7 with TRBJ2-5; D may match TRBD1 or TRBD2 (6 bases each). This CDR3 has 14 residues. V was shortened by 3 bases and J by 4 bases, with 12 bases between the two germline ends. Germline CDR1 reads SSHAT; CDR2 reads FNYEAQ (reference sequence). CDR3 nucleotides: TGTGCCAGCAGCTTCAAAGGGGGAGGAGAGACCCAGTACTTC. Residues: CASSFKGGGETQYF.

The chain joins TRBV10-1 to TRBJ2-1; D is perhaps TRBD1 or TRBD2 (5 bases each). The germline gives CDR1 WNHNN, CDR2 SYGVQD (reference sequence). CDR3 size: 18 residues. V dropped 0 bases and J dropped 6 bases, with 21 bases sitting between them. CDR3 nucleotides: TGCGCCAGCAGTGAGTCATTAATGCTGGCAGGGACGAGCAATGAGCAGTTCTTC. Residues: CASSESLMLAGTSNEQFF.

The chain has TRBV5-6 and TRBJ2-1, with unresolved D. Germline CDR1 is SGHDT and CDR2 is YYEEEE. Between the trimmed V and J ends, which lost 3 bases and 5 bases, there was a span of 12 bases. The CDR3 runs 14 residues. In DNA form, the CDR3 reads TGTGCCAGCAGCTCTTCTCCGGGTAACAATGAGCAGTTCTTC. This sequence encodes CASSSSPGNNEQFF.

The rearrangement uses TRBV4-2 and TRBJ1-1, with D tentatively TRBD1 (6 bases). Germline lookup yields CDR1 LGHNA and CDR2 YNFKEQ. The CDR3 is 15 amino acids. V dropped 0 bases and J dropped 7 bases, with 15 bases sitting between them. This CDR3 is CASSQDRTAPHEAFF. CDR3 coding DNA: TGTGCCAGCAGCCAAGATAGGACAGCCCCCCATGAAGCTTTCTTT.

The chain combines TRBV28 with TRBJ1-5; D is unresolved. The CDR3 covers 12 residues. V lost 5 bases and J lost 0, with 2 bases in between. Germline CDR1 MDHEN, CDR2 SYDVKM. CDR3 protein: CASSRSNQPQHF. For the CDR3, the DNA is TGTGCCAGCAGTCGTAGCAATCAGCCCCAGCATTTT.

This clone occurred a few times. This chain links TRBV19 with TRBJ2-7; perhaps TRBD1 as D (5 bases). V was shortened by 6 bases and J by 4 bases, with 16 bases between the two germline ends. This CDR3 is built from 14 residues. The germline V gene encodes CDR1 LNHDA and CDR2 SQIVND (reference sequence). The chain's CDR3 is CASRDGKTGYEQYF. CDR3 bases: TGTGCCAGTAGGGATGGGAAAACAGGATACGAGCAGTACTTC.

This sequence joins TRBV19 and TRBJ1-1; 7 bases line up with TRBD1. Per the germline V gene, CDR1 is LNHDA and CDR2 is SQIVND (reference sequence). The CDR3 is 13 amino acids. The junction had 3 bases not matched to a gene; V was cut back by 8 bases and J by 0 bases. The CDR3 sequence: CASEQGMNTEAFF. In DNA form, the CDR3 reads TGTGCCAGTGAACAGGGGATGAACACTGAAGCTTTCTTT. Using reference TRBV19 and TRBJ1-1 for the parts outside the CDR3, the full variable domain is DGGITQSPKYLFRKEGQNVTLSCEQNLNHDAMYWYRQDPGQGLRLIYYSQIVNDFQKGDIAEGYSVSREKKESFPLTVTSAQKNPTAFYLCASEQGMNTEAFFGQGTRLTVV.

This chain connects TRBV7-7 to TRBJ2-3; possibly TRBD2 for D (6 bases). The CDR3 totals 18 residues. Trimming stripped 2 bases from V and 3 bases from J, with 21 bases between. Germline values: CDR1 SSHAT, CDR2 FNYEAQ (reference sequence). This chain's CDR3 is CASSLTPPRRGLTDTQYF. The CDR3 DNA follows: TGTGCCAGCAGCTTAACACCTCCCAGGAGGGGATTGACAGATACGCAGTATTTT.

The chain joins TRBV5-4 to TRBJ2-1; D is ambiguous. Trimming took off 4 bases at V and 9 bases at J, with 14 bases between the two ends. The CDR3 length is 13 residues. Germline V gene sequence: CDR1 SGHNT, CDR2 YYREEE (reference sequence). CDR3 region: CASSTNLSGEQFF. In DNA, the CDR3 is TGTGCCAGCAGCACCAACTTGTCCGGTGAGCAGTTCTTC.

CDR3: CASSPIAGVGYNEQFF. The CDR3 nucleotides are TGTGCCAGCAGCCCAATAGCGGGAGTGGGCTACAATGAGCAGTTCTTC. The chain is built from TRBV7-6 and TRBJ2-1; TRBD2 matches at 9 bases. Trimming cost V 5 bases and J 3 bases; bases outside gene matches: 8. The CDR3 length is 16 residues. Germline CDR1 and CDR2: SGHVS and FNYEAQ.

This clone occurred a few times. The V gene is TRBV13, the J gene TRBJ1-2, with D unresolved. Trimming cost V 5 bases and J 3 bases, with 4 bases left between them. This CDR3 comprises 11 residues. CDR1 and CDR2 from the germline V gene are PRHDT and FYEKMQ (reference sequence). The CDR3 DNA is TGTGCCAGCAGCCTGGACTATGGCTACACCTTC. Protein: CASSLDYGYTF.

The CDR3 loop is CASSPRGTGRNEQFF. The CDR3 DNA sequence: TGTGCCAGCAGCCCCCGAGGGACAGGGAGGAATGAGCAGTTCTTC. The chain couples TRBV7-9 to TRBJ2-1; 9 nucleotides match TRBD1. Per germline, CDR1 SEHNR and CDR2 FQNEAQ (reference sequence). The CDR3 sequence is 15 residues long. With V trimmed by 5 bases and J by 7 bases, 9 bases remained unmatched. Combining the CDR3 with reference TRBV7-9 and TRBJ2-1 gives the whole variable domain DTGVSQNPRHKITKRGQNVTFRCDPISEHNRLYWYRQTLGQGPEFLTYFQNEAQLEKSRLLSDRFSAERPKGSFSTLEIQRTEQGDSAMYLCASSPRGTGRNEQFFGPGTRLTVL.

The rearrangement joins TRBV11-2 to TRBJ1-4; 8 bases agree with TRBD1. CDR1 and CDR2 from the germline V gene are SGHAT and FQNNGV. The V and J ends lost 3 bases and 8 bases, in that order; junction bases with no gene match: 2. The CDR3 runs to 13 residues. CDR3 in DNA: TGTGCCAGCAGCTTTACAGGGGGAGAAAAACTGTTTTTT. Amino acid sequence: CASSFTGGEKLFF. Supplemented by reference TRBV11-2 and TRBJ1-4, the full variable domain reads EAGVAQSPRYKIIEKRQSVAFWCNPISGHATLYWYQQILGQGPKLLIQFQNNGVVDDSQLPKDRFSAERLKGVDSTLKIQPAKLEDSAVYLCASSFTGGEKLFFGSGTQLSVL.

The rearrangement uses TRBV24-1 and TRBJ2-1, with unresolved D. With 2 bases removed from V and 7 bases from J, the gap between germline ends came to 8 bases. Germline V gene data show CDR1 as KGHDR and CDR2 as SFDVKD. The CDR3 extends over 13 amino acids. This CDR3 reads CATSDSVRNEQFF. CDR3 in DNA: TGTGCCACCAGTGATTCTGTAAGAAATGAGCAGTTCTTC.

The V call is TRBV19, the J call TRBJ2-5; 10 bases are shared with TRBD1. CDR1 is LNHDA, CDR2 SQIVND, per germline (reference sequence). The CDR3 loop spans 16 amino acids. J was trimmed by 5 bases and V by 5 bases; bases with no gene match: 11. The CDR3 spells CASSPGTGALRETQYF. CDR3 nucleotide sequence: TGTGCCAGTAGTCCCGGGACAGGGGCCCTACGGGAGACCCAGTACTTC.

The chain recombines TRBV19 with TRBJ1-4; D not resolved. Deletions cut 5 bases from V and 6 bases from J, with 13 bases between. In germline, CDR1 is LNHDA, CDR2 SQIVND (reference sequence). The CDR3 runs 14 residues. The CDR3 nucleotides read TGTGCCAGTAGTCCAAAATGGGCCGATGAAAAACTGTTTTTT. Translation gives CASSPKWADEKLFF.